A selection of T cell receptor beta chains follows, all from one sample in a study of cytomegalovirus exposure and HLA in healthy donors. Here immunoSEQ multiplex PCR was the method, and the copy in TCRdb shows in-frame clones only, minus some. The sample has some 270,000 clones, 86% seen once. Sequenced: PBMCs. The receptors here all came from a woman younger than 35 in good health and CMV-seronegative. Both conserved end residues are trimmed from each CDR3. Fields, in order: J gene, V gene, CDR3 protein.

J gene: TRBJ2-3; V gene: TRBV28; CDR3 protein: ASSRGRGLAGADTQY
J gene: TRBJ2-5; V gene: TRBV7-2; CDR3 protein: ASSLDMRGETQY
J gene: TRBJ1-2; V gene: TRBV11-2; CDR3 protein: ASSLTGTGALMNGYT
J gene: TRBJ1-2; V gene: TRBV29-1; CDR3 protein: SVKGGTGDLYGYT
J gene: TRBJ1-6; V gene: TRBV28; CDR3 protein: ASSAINSPLH
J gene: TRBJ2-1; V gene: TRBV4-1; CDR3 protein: ASSPLRGSGRTGYNEQF
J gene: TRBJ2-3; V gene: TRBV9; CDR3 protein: ASSEWGRTDTQY
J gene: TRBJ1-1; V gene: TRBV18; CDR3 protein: ASSPQPMNTEAF
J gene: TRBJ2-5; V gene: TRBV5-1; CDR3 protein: ASSLVGLAGQETQY
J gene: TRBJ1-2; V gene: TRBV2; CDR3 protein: ASSTGQLNYGYT
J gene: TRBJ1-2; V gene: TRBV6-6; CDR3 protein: ASSYLQLLNYGYT
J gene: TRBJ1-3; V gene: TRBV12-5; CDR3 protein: ASGLTPGHNSGNTIY
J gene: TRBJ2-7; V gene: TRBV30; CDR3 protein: AWSGTAYEQY
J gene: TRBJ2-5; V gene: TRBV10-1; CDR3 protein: ASSDNFGETQY
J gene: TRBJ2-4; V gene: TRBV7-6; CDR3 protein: ASSFGGQRNIQY
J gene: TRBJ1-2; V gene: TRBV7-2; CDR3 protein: ASSPQIIDTYGYT
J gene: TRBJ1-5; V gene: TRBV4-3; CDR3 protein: ASSHDTGGSNQPQH
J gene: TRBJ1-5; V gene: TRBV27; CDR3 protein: ASSFGGFSNQPQH
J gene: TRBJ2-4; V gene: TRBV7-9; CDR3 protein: ASSGPGSSENIQY
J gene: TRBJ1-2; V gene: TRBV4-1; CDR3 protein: ASSQVSGGDDGYT
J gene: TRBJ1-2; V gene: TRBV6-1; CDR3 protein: ASSLGQGSGYT
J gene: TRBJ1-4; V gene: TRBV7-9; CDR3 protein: ASRPQGRANEKLF
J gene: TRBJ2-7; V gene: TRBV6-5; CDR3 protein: ASSYSTRLGDEQY
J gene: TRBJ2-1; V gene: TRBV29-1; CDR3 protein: SVAPTGDNEQF
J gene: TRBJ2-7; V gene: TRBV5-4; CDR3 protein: ASSYSGSYEQY
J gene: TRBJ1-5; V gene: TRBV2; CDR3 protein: ASWNRGSNQPQH
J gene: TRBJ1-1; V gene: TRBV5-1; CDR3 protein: ASSLGKQGAEAF
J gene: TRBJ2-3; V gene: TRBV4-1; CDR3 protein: ASSQAARGRDPNTDTQY
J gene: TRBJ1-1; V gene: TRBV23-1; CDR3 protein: ASSQSVWRGCAEAF
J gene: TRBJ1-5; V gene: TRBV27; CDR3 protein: ASSPFRAGTSSNQPQH
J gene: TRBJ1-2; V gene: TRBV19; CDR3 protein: ASNLDSGGTGYT
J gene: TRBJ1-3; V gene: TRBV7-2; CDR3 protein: ASTLTAISGNTIY
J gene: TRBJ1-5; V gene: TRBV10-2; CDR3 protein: ASSFSGTYDQPQH
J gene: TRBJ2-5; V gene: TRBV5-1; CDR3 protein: ASSLGSSGRGETQY
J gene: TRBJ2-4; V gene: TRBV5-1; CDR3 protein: ASSLERGAKNIQY
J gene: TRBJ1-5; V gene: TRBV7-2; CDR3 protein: ASMEGQGLNQPQH
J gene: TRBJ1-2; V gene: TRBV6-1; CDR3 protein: ASSERQGARGYT
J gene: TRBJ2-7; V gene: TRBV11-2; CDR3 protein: ASSLEGQGGQY
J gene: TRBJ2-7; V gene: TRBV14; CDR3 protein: ASSFGLAGVSYEQY
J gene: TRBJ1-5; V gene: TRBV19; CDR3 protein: ATTQGGFSNQPQH
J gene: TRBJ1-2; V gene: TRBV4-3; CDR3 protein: ASSQEGADYGYT
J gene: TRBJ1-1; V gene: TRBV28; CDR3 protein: ASSLGGRIPHTEAF
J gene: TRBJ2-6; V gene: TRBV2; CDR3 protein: ASSAGRLDSGANVLT
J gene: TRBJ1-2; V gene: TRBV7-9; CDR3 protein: ASSPGQGFNYGYT
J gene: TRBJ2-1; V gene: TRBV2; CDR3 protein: ASRTGADEQF
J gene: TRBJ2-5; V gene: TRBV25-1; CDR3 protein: ASSQVGGDETQY
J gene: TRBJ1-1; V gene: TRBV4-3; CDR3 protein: ASSQDNLGATDTEAF
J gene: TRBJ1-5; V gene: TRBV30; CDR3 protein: AANRQGLGQPQH
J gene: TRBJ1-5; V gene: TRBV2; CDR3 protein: ASDGQGEAQPQH
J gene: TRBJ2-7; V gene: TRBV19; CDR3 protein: ASSPTSGYEQY
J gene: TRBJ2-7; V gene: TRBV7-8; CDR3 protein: ASSLGPSYEQY
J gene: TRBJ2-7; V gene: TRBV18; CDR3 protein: ASSPPLQGPHEQY
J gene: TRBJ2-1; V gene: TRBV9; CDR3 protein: ASSVGRGSYNEQF
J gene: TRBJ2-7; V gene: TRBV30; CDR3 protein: AWSGQGYEQY
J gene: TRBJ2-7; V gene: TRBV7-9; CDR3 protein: ASSFVSGSSYEQY
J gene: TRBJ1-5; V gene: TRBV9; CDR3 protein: ASSPGQGNNQPQH
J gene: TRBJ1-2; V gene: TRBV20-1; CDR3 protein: SASTGIVHT
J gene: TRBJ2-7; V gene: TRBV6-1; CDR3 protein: ASSSQGLGSYEQY
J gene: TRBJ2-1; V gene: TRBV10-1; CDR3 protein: ASSDWTSGDNEQF
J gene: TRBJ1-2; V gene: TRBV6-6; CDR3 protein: ASSYSREDGYT